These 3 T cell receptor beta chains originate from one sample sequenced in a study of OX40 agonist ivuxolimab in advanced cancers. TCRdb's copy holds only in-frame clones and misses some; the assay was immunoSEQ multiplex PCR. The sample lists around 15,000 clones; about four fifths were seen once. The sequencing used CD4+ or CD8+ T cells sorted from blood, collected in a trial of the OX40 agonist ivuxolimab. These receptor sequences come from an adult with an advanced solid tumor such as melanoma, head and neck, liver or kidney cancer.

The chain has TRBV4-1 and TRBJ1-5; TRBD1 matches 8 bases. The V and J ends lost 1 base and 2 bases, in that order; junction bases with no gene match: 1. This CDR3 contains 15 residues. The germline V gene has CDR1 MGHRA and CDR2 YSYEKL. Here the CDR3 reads CASSQADRGNQPQHF. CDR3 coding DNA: TGCGCCAGCAGCCAAGCGGACAGGGGCAATCAGCCCCAGCATTTT.

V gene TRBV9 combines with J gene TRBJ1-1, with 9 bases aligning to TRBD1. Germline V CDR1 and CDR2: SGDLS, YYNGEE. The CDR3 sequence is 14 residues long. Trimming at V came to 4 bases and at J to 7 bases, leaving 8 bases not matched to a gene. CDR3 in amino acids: CASSPATGGGEAFF. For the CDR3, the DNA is TGTGCCAGCAGCCCAGCGACAGGGGGAGGTGAAGCTTTCTTT.

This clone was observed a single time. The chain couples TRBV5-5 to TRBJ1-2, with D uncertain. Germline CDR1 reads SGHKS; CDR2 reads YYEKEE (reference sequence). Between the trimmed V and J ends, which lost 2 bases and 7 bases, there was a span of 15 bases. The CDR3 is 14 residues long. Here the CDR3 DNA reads TGTGCCAGCAGCTTCGACCTCCTCCCCAGTGGCTACACCTTC. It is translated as CASSFDLLPSGYTF.